The 9 T cell receptor beta chains presented below share a single source sample, sequenced in a study of memory CD4+ T cells and cytomegalovirus serostatus. The sort gate was single viable CD3+CD4+CD8-CD45RO+ cells for memory CD4+ T cells. Sequenced by immunoSEQ multiplex PCR; TCRdb stores in-frame clones only, minus some. The sample holds over 65,000 clones, around 78% seen once. Sequencing was performed on memory CD4+ T cells from blood. The receptors shown here come from an adult in good health and CMV-seropositive.

The rearrangement joins TRBV15 to TRBJ1-1; D call uncertain. Trimming took 0 bases from V and 1 from J, leaving 9 bases between them. The CDR3 contains 15 residues. Germline CDR1 is LNHNV and CDR2 is YYDKDF (reference sequence). CDR3 in amino acids: CATSRDPQPNTEAFF. CDR3 nucleotide sequence: TGTGCCACCAGCAGAGATCCACAGCCGAACACTGAAGCTTTCTTT.

J is TRBJ1-1 and V is TRBV18; D is unclear. The V and J ends lost 0 bases and 0 bases respectively, with 14 bases between them. Germline V CDR1 and CDR2: KGHSH, LQKENI. This CDR3 is built from 17 residues. The CDR3 reads CASSPPARGYMNTEAFF. CDR3 nucleotide sequence: TGTGCCAGCTCACCACCGGCACGGGGTTACATGAACACTGAAGCTTTCTTT. Combining the CDR3 with reference TRBV18 and TRBJ1-1 gives the whole variable domain NAGVMQNPRHLVRRRGQEARLRCSPMKGHSHVYWYRQLPEEGLKFMVYLQKENIIDESGMPKERFSAEFPKEGPSILRIQQVVRGDSAAYFCASSPPARGYMNTEAFFGQGTRLTVV.

V usage is TRBV5-1 and J usage is TRBJ1-4, with D hard to call. V dropped 4 bases and J dropped 4 bases, with 17 bases sitting between them. Germline V lookup: CDR1 SGHRS, CDR2 YFSETQ. The length of the CDR3 is 16 residues. The CDR3 DNA is TGCGCCAGCAGCCGCACCTTCGGCCTTAATAATGAAAAACTGTTTTTT. The encoded protein is CASSRTFGLNNEKLFF.

The CDR3 nucleotides read TGTGCCACCAGCAGCCGCCGACTAGCGGGGGATGATACGCAGTATTTT. It is translated as CATSSRRLAGDDTQYF. This chain links TRBV15 with TRBJ2-3, with 12 bases aligning to TRBD2. This CDR3 region has 16 residues. Losses at the gene ends were 3 bases for V and 6 bases for J; bases not matched to a gene: 7. From germline, CDR1 is LNHNV and CDR2 YYDKDF (reference sequence).

The CDR3 bases are TGTGCCAGCAGTCGTTCAGAAGGAGCGGCTAACTATGGCTACACCTTC. Its protein product is CASSRSEGAANYGYTF. This chain links TRBV28 with TRBJ1-2, with D hard to call. CDR3 length: 16 amino acids. CDR1 MDHEN and CDR2 SYDVKM come from the germline V gene. V was cut by 5 bases and J by 0 bases, with 16 bases left in between.

This clone came up a few times. The V gene is TRBV6-6, the J gene TRBJ2-3, with a weak D call TRBD1 (6 bases). V was shortened by 5 bases and J by 4 bases, with 19 bases between the two germline ends. Looked up from germline, CDR1 is MNHNY and CDR2 is SVGAGI (reference sequence). CDR3 length: 16 residues. The CDR3 DNA reads TGTGCCAGCAGTACCGTCACAGGGCTCGGGGCAGATACGCAGTATTTT. It translates to CASSTVTGLGADTQYF.

This clone was picked up one time. The rearrangement links TRBV20-1 to TRBJ2-5, with D tentatively TRBD2 (6 bases). The V gene lost 4 bases and the J gene lost 3 bases, with 6 bases spanning the gap. Germline CDR1 reads DFQATT; CDR2 reads SNEGSKA (reference sequence). The CDR3 has 11 amino acids. CDR3 region: CSATGEETQYF. CDR3 DNA sequence: TGCAGTGCTACGGGGGAAGAGACCCAGTACTTC.

A single count supports this clone. The chain employs TRBV5-1 and TRBJ2-3; 7 bases align to TRBD1. Trimming at V came to 1 base and at J to 3 bases, leaving 5 bases not matched to a gene. This CDR3 is built from 15 residues. Germline V gives CDR1 SGHRS, CDR2 YFSETQ. Written as DNA, the CDR3 is TGCGCCAGCAGCTTGCAGACAGGGATAACAGATACGCAGTATTTT. This encodes CASSLQTGITDTQYF.

V is TRBV5-1 and J is TRBJ1-5, with TRBD1 matching 7 bases. V gave up 4 bases and J gave up 6 bases; unmatched junction bases: 4. Germline assignment: CDR1 SGHRS and CDR2 YFSETQ. The CDR3 contains 13 residues. DNA for the CDR3: TGCGCCAGCAGCCCAGGGGGGGGTCAGCCCCAGCATTTT. Its translation: CASSPGGGQPQHF.